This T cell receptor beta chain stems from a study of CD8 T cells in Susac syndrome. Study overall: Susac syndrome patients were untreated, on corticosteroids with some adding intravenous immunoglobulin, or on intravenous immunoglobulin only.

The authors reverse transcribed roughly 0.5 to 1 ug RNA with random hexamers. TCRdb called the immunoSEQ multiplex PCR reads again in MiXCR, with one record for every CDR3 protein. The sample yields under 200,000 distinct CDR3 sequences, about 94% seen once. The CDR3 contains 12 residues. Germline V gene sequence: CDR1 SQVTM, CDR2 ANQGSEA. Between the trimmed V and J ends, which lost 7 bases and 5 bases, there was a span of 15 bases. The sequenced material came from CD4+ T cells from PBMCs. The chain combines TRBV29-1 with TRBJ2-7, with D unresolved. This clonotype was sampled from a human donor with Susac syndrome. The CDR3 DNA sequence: TGCAGCGCCAAACCTCACGAAGACGAGCAGTACTTC. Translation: CSAKPHEDEQYF.